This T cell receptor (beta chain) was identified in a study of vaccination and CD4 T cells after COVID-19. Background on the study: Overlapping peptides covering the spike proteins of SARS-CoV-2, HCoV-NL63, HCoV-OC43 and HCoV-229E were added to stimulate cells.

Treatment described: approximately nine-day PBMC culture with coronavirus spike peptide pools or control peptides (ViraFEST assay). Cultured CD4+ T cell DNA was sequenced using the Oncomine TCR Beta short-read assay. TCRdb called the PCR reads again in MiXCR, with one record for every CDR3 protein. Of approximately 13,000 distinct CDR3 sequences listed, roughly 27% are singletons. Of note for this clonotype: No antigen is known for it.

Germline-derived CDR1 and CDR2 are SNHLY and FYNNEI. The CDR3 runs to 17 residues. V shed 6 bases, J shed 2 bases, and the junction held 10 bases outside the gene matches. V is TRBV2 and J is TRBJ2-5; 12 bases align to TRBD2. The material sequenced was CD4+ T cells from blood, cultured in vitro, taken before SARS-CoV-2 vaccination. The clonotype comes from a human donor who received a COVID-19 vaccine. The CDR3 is CASRAGLAGNAQETQYF. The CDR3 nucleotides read TGTGCCAGCAGAGCAGGACTAGCGGGAAACGCACAAGAGACCCAGTACTTC.